The 12 T cell receptor beta chains presented below share a single source sample, sequenced in a study of read filtering for tumor transcriptome and immune sequencing (dated by TCRdb to about 2020). Reads for this sample came from an Illumina HiSeq 4000. Starting from around 420 ng RNA, TCR libraries were constructed with the Immunoverse kit using molecular barcoded adaptors that cover the alpha/delta and beta/gamma chains. TCRdb itself trimmed the public reads at Q25 with fastp, ran MiXCR and retained productive beta chains. Identical CDR3 protein sequences are pooled into one entry, listed with their most common genes and DNA. The sample table contains fewer than 100,000 distinct CDR3 sequences; only one count was recorded for around 12% of them. 15% of the sample belongs to the ten largest clones. Sequenced input: a population of CD138-negative cells sorted from bone marrow. Interpreted using the paper, the cell subset or site label stands for: bone marrow mononuclear cells depleted of CD138+ plasma/myeloma cells by negative magnetic selection. The receptors stem from a donor at least 40 years old with multiple myeloma.

This clonotype was detected ten times or more. The V call is TRBV2, the J call TRBJ2-5; possible D gene TRBD2, 5 bases. V was clipped by 2 bases and J by 4 bases, with 14 bases between them. The CDR3 runs to 15 residues. Germline V CDR1 and CDR2: SNHLY, FYNNEI. Here the CDR3 DNA reads TGTGCCAGCAGTGAAAAGGCAGCGAGGGTAGAGACCCAGTACTTC. This codes for CASSEKAARVETQYF.

This clonotype was detected many times. This chain links TRBV2 with TRBJ2-5; 8 nucleotides agree with TRBD2. V shed 2 bases, J shed 5 bases, and the junction held 4 bases outside the gene matches. CDR3 length equals 14 residues. Germline CDR1 is SNHLY and CDR2 is FYNNEI. In DNA form, the CDR3 reads TGTGCCAGCAGTGAACCCAGCGGGAGCGAGACCCAGTACTTC. It specifies CASSEPSGSETQYF.

This clonotype occurred many times. The V and J genes are TRBV19 and TRBJ2-1; 7 bases are shared with TRBD2. The CDR3 is made up of 11 amino acids. The germline V gene has CDR1 LNHDA and CDR2 SQIVND (reference sequence). Trimming cost V 4 bases and J 13 bases; bases outside gene matches: 4. Here the CDR3 reads CASSRAGDQFF. The CDR3 region has the DNA TGTGCCAGTAGTAGGGCGGGAGATCAGTTCTTC. The full variable domain, in which reference TRBV19 and TRBJ2-1 provide the parts outside the CDR3, is DGGITQSPKYLFRKEGQNVTLSCEQNLNHDAMYWYRQDPGQGLRLIYYSQIVNDFQKGDIAEGYSVSREKKESFPLTVTSAQKNPTAFYLCASSRAGDQFFGPGTRLTVL.

This clonotype showed up many times. The J gene is TRBJ2-3, the V gene TRBV2; 7 bases agree with TRBD2. Germline loops: CDR1 SNHLY, CDR2 FYNNEI. V lost 6 bases and J lost 0; bases outside the gene matches: 6. The CDR3 has 15 residues. The CDR3: CASRNLAVSTDTQYF. As DNA, the CDR3 is TGTGCCAGCAGGAACCTAGCGGTTAGCACAGATACGCAGTATTTT.

A remark on this clonotype: Since a much larger clone is just one base distant, this may be a read error. The chain carries TRBV6-2 or TRBV6-3 and TRBJ2-3, with a tentative D call TRBD2 (5 bases). V lost 4 bases, J lost 1 base, and 15 bases lay in between. Germline CDR1 is MNHEY and CDR2 is SVGEGT. The CDR3 has 16 amino acids. CDR3 sequence (DNA): TGTGCCAGCAGTTTCCCCCCGAGGCGGGGCACAGATACGCAGTATTTT. As protein: CASSFPPRRGTDTQYF.

The table lists this clonotype with many counts. The chain combines TRBV5-6 with TRBJ2-2, with 8 bases matching TRBD2. This CDR3 region has 16 residues. The germline V gene encodes CDR1 SGHDT and CDR2 YYEEEE. Losses at the gene ends were 4 bases for V and 1 base for J; bases not matched to a gene: 6. The CDR3 is CASSRISGGNTGELFF. CDR3 in DNA: TGTGCCAGCAGCCGGATCAGCGGGGGGAACACCGGGGAGCTGTTTTTT.

This clonotype was counted ten times or more. The chain joins TRBV19 to TRBJ1-2; D may be TRBD1 (5 bases). This CDR3 spans 15 amino acids. Germline CDR1 LNHDA, CDR2 SQIVND (reference sequence). V was clipped by 5 bases and J by 3 bases, with 16 bases between them. The DNA of the CDR3 is TGTGCCAGTAGTGCCAGGGACGGCAGCTACTATGGCTACACCTTC. This encodes CASSARDGSYYGYTF.

There are many counts of this clonotype. This rearrangement joins TRBV15 to TRBJ2-6; no clear D. V was pared by 0 bases and J by 0 bases, with 6 bases between. CDR3 length: 16 amino acids. The germline gives CDR1 LNHNV, CDR2 YYDKDF (reference sequence). CDR3 in amino acids: CATSRDKVSGANVLTF. CDR3 bases: TGTGCCACCAGCAGAGATAAGGTCTCTGGGGCCAACGTCCTGACTTTC.

This clonotype appeared many times. The chain links TRBV19 to TRBJ2-1; the match to TRBD2 covers 7 bases. The CDR3 extends over 13 amino acids. Germline CDR1 and CDR2: LNHDA and SQIVND (reference sequence). V shed 5 bases and J 8 bases; nucleotides not matched to a gene: 6. Here the CDR3 DNA reads TGTGCCAGTAGTTCGCGGGAGCACGATGAGCAGTTCTTC. As protein: CASSSREHDEQFF.

This clonotype was recorded many times. This chain uses TRBV11-2 with TRBJ2-1; D might be TRBD2 (5 bases). The CDR3 has 14 residues. CDR1 and CDR2 (germline): SGHAT, FQNNGV. V lost 5 bases and J 0 bases, leaving 8 bases between the germline ends. The CDR3 DNA sequence: TGTGCCAGCAGCCTCCGGGACTCCTACAATGAGCAGTTCTTC. It encodes CASSLRDSYNEQFF.

This clonotype was seen at least ten times. The chain joins TRBV6-5 to TRBJ2-1, with D hard to call. This CDR3 has 15 residues. Germline V CDR1 and CDR2: MNHEY, SVGAGI. The V end lost 3 bases, the J end lost 0 bases, and 9 bases lay between the germline ends. The CDR3 spells CASSYQSSSYNEQFF. The CDR3 DNA sequence: TGTGCCAGCAGTTATCAGTCTAGCTCCTACAATGAGCAGTTCTTC.

This clonotype was detected ten times or more. The V and J genes are TRBV6-1 and TRBJ2-3; a possible D gene is TRBD2 (6 bases). V was trimmed by 8 bases and J by 3 bases, leaving 21 bases between them. Germline loops: CDR1 MNHNS, CDR2 SASEGT. CDR3 length: 16 residues. The CDR3 reads CASRATGTWGTDTQYF. CDR3 sequence (DNA): TGTGCCAGCCGGGCCACCGGGACTTGGGGTACAGATACGCAGTATTTT.